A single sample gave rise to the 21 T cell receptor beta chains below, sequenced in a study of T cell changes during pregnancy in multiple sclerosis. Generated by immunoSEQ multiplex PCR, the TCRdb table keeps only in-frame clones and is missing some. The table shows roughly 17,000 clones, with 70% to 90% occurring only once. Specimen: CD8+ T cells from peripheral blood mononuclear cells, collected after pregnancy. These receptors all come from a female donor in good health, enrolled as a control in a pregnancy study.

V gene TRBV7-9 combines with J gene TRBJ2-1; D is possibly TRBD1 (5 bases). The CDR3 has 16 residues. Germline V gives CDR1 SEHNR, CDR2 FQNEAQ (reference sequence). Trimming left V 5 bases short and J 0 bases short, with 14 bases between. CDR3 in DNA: TGTGCCAGCAGCCCCAGGGAATCGAGCTCCTACAATGAGCAGTTCTTC. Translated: CASSPRESSSYNEQFF.

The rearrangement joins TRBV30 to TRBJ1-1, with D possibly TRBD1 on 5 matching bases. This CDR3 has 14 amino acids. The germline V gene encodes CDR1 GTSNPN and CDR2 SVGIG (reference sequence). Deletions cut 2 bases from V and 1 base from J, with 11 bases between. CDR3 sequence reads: CAWSRGSGNTEAFF. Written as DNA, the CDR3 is TGTGCCTGGAGTCGGGGGAGTGGGAACACTGAAGCTTTCTTT.

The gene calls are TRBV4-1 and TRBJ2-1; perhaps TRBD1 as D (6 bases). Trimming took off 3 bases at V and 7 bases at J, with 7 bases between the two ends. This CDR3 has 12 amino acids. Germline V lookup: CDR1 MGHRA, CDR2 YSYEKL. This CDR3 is CASSQGANEQFF. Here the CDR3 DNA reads TGCGCCAGCAGCCAGGGGGCTAATGAGCAGTTCTTC.

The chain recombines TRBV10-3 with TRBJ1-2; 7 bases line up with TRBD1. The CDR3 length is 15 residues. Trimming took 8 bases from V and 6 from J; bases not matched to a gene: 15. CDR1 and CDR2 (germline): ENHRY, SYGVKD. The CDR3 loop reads CAISEPGQRSDGYTF. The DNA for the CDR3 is TGTGCCATCTCAGAACCGGGACAGAGGTCGGATGGCTACACCTTC.

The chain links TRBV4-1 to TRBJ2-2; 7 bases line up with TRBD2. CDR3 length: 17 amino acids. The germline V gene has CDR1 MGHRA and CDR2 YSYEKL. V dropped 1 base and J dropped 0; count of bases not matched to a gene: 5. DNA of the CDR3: TGCGCCAGCAGCCAAGTCCCCGGGAGGTCGAACACCGGGGAGCTGTTTTTT. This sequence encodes CASSQVPGRSNTGELFF.

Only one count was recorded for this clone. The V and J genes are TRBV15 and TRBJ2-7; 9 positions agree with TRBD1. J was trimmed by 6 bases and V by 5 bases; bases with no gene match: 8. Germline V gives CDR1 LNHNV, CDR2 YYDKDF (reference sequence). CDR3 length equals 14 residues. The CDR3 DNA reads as TGTGCCACCAGCGGGGACAGGGCGATTAGCGAGCAGTACTTC. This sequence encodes CATSGDRAISEQYF. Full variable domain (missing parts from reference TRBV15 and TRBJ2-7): DAMVIQNPRYQVTQFGKPVTLSCSQTLNHNVMYWYQQKSSQAPKLLFHYYDKDFNNEADTPDNFQSRRPNTSFCFLDIRSPGLGDTAMYLCATSGDRAISEQYFGPGTRLTVT.

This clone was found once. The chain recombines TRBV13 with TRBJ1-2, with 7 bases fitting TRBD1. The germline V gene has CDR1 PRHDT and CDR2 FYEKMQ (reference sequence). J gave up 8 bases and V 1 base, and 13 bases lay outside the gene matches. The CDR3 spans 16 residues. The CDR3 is CASSLVEGAAAWGYTF. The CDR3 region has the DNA TGTGCCAGCAGCTTAGTAGAGGGGGCAGCCGCTTGGGGCTACACCTTC.

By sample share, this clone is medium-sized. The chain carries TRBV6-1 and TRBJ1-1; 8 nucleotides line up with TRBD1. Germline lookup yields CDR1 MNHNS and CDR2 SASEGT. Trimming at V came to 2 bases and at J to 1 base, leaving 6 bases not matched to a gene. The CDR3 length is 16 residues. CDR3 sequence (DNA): TGTGCCAGCAGTGAATCGGTGGGGACAGGGAACACTGAAGCTTTCTTT. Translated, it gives CASSESVGTGNTEAFF.

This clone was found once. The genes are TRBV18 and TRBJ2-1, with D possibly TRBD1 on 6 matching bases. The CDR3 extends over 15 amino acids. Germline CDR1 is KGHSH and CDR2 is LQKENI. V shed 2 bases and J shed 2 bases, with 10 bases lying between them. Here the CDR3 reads CASSPGQIPYNEQFF. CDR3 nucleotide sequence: TGTGCCAGCTCACCAGGACAGATTCCCTACAATGAGCAGTTCTTC.

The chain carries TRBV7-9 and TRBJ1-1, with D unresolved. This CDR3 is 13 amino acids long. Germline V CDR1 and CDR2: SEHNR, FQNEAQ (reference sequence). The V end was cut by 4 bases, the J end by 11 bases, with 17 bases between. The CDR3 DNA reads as TGTGCCAGCAGCTCCGTGGGCGGGGTAGTTGCTTTCTTT. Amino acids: CASSSVGGVVAFF.

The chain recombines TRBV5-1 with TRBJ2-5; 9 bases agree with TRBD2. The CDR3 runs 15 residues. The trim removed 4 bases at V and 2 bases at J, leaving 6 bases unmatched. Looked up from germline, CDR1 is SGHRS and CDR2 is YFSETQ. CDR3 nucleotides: TGCGCCAGCAGCCCACAGGGACTAGCACAAGAGACCCAGTACTTC. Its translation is CASSPQGLAQETQYF.

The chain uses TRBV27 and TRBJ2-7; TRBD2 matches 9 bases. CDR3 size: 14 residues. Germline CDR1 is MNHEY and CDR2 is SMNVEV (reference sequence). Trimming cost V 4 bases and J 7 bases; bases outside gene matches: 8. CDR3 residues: CASSSGTSLWEQYF. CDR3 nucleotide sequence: TGTGCCAGCAGTTCCGGGACTAGCCTTTGGGAGCAGTACTTC.

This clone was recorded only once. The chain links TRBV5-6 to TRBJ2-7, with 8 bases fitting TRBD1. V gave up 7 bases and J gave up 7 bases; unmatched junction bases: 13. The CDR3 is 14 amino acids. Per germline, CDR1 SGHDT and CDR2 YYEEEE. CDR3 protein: CASGIGAGGGEQYF. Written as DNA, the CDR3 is TGTGCCAGCGGGATTGGGGCAGGGGGCGGTGAGCAGTACTTC.

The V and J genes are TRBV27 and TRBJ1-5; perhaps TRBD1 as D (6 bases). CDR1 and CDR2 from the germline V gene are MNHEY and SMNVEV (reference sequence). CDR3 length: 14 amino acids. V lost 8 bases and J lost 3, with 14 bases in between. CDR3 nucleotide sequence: TGTGCCAGCGGGAATACAGGGTTCAATCAGCCCCAGCATTTT. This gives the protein CASGNTGFNQPQHF.

This CDR3 is CASSDSTSGGADTQYF. The CDR3 DNA is TGTGCCAGCAGTGACTCGACTAGCGGGGGTGCAGATACGCAGTATTTT. This sequence joins TRBV6-4 and TRBJ2-3; 12 bases align to TRBD2. The V and J ends lost 0 bases and 4 bases, in that order; junction bases with no gene match: 2. Germline V gives CDR1 MRHNA, CDR2 SNTAGT. This CDR3 is 16 amino acids long.

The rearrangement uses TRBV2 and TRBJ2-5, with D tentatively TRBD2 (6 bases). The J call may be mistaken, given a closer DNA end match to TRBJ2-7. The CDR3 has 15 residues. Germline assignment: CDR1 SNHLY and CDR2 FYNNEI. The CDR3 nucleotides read TGTGCCACTCGCCGACCGGGACTCGAGACTTCCGAGCAGTACTTC. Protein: CATRRPGLETSEQYF.

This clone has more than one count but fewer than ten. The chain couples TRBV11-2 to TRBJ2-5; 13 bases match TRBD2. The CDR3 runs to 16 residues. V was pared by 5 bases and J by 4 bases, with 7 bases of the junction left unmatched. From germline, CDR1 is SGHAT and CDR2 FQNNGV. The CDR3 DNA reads TGTGCCAGCAGCCCGTCACTAGCGGGGGGGGCAGAGACCCAGTACTTC. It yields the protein CASSPSLAGGAETQYF.

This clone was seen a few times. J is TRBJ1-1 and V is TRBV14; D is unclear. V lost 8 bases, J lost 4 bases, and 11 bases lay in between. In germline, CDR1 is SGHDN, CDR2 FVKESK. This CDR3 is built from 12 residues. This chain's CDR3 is CASGRFFTEAFF. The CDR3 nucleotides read TGTGCCAGCGGGCGTTTTTTCACTGAAGCTTTCTTT. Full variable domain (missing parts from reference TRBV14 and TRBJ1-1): EAGVTQFPSHSVIEKGQTVTLRCDPISGHDNLYWYRRVMGKEIKFLLHFVKESKQDESGMPNNRFLAERTGGTYSTLKVQPAELEDSGVYFCASGRFFTEAFFGQGTRLTVV.

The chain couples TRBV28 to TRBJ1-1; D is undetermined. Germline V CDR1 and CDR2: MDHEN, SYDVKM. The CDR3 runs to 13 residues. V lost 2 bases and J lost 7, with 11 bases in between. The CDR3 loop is CASSLDGAFEAFF. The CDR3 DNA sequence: TGTGCCAGCAGTTTAGACGGAGCCTTTGAAGCTTTCTTT.

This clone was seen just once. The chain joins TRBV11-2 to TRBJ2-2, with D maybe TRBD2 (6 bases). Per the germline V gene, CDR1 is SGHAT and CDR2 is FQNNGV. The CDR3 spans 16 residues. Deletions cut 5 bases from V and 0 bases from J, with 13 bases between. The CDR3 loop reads CASSHTWGANTGELFF. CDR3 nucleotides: TGTGCCAGCAGCCATACGTGGGGGGCGAACACCGGGGAGCTGTTTTTT.

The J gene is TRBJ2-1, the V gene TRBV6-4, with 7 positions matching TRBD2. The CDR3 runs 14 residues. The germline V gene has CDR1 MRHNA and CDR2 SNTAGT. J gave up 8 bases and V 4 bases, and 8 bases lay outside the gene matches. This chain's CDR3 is CASSASGEEDEQFF. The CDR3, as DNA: TGTGCCAGCAGTGCCAGCGGGGAAGAGGATGAGCAGTTCTTC.